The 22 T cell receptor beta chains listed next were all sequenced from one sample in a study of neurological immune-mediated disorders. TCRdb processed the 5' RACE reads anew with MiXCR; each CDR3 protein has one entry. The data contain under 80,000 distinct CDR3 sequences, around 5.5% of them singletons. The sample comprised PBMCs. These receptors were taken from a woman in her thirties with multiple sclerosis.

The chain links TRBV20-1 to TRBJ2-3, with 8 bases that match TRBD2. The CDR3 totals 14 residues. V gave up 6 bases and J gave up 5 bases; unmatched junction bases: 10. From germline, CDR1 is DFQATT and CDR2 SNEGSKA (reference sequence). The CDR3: CSATGTRGIDTQYF. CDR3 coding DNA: TGCAGTGCAACCGGGACTAGAGGCATAGATACGCAGTATTTT.

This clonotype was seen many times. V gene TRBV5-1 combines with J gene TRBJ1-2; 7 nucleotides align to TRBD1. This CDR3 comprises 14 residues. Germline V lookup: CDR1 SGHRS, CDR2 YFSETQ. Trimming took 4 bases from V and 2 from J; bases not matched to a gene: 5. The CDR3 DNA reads TGCGCCAGCAGCGAAAAACAGGGGAACTATGGCTACACCTTC. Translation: CASSEKQGNYGYTF.

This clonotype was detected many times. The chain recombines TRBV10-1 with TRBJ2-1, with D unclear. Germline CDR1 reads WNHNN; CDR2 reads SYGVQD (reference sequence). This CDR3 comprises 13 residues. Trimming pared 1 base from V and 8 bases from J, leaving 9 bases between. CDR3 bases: TGCGCCAGCAGTGAGTTAGGGTCCGATGAGCAGTTCTTC. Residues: CASSELGSDEQFF.

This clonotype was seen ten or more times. The CDR3 nucleotides are TGTGCCAGCAAACTAGGGGGGGCCACGGAGACCCAGTACTTC. Its translation: CASKLGGATETQYF. The rearrangement uses TRBV6-6 and TRBJ2-5; possibly TRBD2 for D (7 bases). This CDR3 is 14 amino acids long. Per the germline V gene, CDR1 is MNHNY and CDR2 is SVGAGI (reference sequence). The V end lost 7 bases, the J end lost 5 bases, and 17 bases lay between the germline ends.

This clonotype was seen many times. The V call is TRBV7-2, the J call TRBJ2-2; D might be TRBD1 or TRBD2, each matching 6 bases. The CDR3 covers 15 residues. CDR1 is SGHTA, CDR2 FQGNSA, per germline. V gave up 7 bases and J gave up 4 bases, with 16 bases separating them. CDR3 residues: CASNQIRGPTGELFF. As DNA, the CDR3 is TGTGCCAGCAACCAAATCCGGGGGCCCACCGGGGAGCTGTTTTTT.

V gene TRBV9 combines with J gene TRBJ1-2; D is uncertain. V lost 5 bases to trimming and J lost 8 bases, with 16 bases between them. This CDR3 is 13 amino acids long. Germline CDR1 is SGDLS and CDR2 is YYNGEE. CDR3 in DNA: TGTGCCAGCAGTCAAATGGAAGGGCAAGGCTACACCTTC. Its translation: CASSQMEGQGYTF.

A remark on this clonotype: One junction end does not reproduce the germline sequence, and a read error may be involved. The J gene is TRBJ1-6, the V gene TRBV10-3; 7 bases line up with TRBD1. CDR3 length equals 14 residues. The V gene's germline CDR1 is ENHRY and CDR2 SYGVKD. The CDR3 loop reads CAISAGTENSPLNF. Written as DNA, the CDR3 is TGTGCCATCAGTGCCGGGACAGAGAATTCACCCCTCAACTTT.

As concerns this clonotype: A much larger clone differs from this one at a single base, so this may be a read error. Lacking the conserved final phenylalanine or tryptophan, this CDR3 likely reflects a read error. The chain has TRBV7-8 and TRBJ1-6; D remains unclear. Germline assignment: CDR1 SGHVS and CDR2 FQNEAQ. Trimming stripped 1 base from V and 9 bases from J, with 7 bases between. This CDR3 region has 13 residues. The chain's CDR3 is CASSLGETSPLHI. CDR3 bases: TGTGCCAGCAGCTTAGGCGAAACTTCACCCCTCCACATT.

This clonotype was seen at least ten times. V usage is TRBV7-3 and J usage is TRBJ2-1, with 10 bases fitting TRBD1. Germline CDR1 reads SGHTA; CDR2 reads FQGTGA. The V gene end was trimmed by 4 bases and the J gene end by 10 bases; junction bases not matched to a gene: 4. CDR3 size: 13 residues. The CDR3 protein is CASSSDRGREQFF. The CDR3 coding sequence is TGTGCCAGCAGCTCAGACAGGGGGCGGGAGCAGTTCTTC.

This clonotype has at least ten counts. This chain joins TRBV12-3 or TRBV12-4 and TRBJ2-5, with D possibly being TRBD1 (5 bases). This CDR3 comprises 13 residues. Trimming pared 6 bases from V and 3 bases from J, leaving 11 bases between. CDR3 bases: TGTGCCAGCAGACCAGACAGAAAAGAGACCCAGTACTTC. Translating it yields CASRPDRKETQYF.

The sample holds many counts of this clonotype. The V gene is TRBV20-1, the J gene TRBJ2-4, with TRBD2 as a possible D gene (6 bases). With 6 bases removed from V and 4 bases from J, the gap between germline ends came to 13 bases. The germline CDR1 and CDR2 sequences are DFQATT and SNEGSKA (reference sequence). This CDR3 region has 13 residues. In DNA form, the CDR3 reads TGCAGTGCCCCACTAGCAGCAAAAAACATTCAGTACTTC. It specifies CSAPLAAKNIQYF.

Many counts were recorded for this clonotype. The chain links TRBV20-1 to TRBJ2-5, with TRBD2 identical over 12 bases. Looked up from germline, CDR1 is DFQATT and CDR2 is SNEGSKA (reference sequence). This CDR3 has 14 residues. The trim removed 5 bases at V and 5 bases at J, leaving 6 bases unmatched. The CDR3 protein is CSAWTSGARETQYF. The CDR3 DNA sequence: TGCAGTGCTTGGACTAGCGGGGCCCGGGAGACCCAGTACTTC.

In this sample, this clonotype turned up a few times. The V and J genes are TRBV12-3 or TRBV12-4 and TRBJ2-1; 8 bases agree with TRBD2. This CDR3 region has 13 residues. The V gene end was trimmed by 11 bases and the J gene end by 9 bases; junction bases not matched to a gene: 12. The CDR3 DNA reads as TGTGCCGAGGGGACTAGAGGGGTTAGTGAGCAGTTCTTC. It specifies CAEGTRGVSEQFF.

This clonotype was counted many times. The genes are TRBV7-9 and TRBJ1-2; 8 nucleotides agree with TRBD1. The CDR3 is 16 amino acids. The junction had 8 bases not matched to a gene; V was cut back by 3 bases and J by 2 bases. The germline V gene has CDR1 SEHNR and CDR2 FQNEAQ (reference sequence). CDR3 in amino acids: CASSFPRRTGNYGYTF. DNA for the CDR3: TGTGCCAGCAGCTTCCCTCGCAGGACAGGGAACTATGGCTACACCTTC.

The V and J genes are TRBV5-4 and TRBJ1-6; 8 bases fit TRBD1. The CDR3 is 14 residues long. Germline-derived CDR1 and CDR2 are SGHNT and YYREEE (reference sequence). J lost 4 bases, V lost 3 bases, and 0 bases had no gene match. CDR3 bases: TGTGCCAGCAGCTGGGACAGGTATAATTCACCCCTCCACTTT. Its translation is CASSWDRYNSPLHF.

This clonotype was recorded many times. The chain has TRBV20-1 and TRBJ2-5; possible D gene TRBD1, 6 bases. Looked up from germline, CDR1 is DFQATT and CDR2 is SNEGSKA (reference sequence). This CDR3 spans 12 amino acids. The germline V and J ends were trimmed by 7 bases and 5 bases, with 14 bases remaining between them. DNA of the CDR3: TGCAGTGGACAGGTGGGGCGGGAGACCCAGTACTTC. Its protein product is CSGQVGRETQYF.

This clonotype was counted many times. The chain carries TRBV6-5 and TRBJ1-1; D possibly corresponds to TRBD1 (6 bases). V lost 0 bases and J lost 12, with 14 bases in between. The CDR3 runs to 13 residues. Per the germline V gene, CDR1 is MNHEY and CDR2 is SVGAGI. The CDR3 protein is CASSYSWDNCPFF. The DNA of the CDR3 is TGTGCCAGCAGTTACTCTTGGGACAATTGTCCTTTCTTT.

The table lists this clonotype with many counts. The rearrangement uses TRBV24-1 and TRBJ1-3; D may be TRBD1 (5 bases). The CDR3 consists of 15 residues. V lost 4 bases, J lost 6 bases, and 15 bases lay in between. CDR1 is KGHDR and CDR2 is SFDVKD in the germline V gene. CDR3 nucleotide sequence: TGTGCCACCAGTGACCCGGGACGGCCGGCAAACACCATATATTTT. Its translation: CATSDPGRPANTIYF.

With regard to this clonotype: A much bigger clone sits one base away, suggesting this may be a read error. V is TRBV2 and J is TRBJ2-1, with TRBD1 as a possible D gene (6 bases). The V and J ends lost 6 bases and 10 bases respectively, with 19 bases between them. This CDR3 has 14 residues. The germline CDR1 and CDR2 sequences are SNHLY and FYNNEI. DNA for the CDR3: TGTGCCAGCAGGGAACAGGGTATCCTTAAAGAGCAGTTCTTC. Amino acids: CASREQGILKEQFF.

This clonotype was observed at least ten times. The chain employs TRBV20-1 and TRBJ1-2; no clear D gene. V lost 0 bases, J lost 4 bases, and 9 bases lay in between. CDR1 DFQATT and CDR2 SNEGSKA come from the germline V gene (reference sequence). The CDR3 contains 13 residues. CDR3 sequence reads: CSARDQSSYGYTF. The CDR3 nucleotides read TGCAGTGCTAGAGATCAAAGTTCCTATGGCTACACCTTC.

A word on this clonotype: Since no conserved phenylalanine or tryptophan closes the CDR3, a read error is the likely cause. DNA of the CDR3: TGCAGTGCGGAGAGGGGCAGCTATGGCTACACCATC. Encoded protein: CSAERGSYGYTI. J is TRBJ1-2 and V is TRBV20-1; a possible D gene is TRBD1 (5 bases). The CDR3 is made up of 12 amino acids. V lost 6 bases to trimming and J lost 4 bases, with 12 bases between them. CDR1 and CDR2 from the germline V gene are DFQATT and SNEGSKA (reference sequence).

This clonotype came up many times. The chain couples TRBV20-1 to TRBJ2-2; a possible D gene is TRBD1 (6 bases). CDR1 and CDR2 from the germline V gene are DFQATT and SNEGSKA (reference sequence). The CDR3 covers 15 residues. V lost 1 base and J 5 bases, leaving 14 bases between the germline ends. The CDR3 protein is CSARVQGRSTGELFF. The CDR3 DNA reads TGCAGTGCTAGAGTACAGGGAAGAAGTACCGGGGAGCTGTTTTTT.